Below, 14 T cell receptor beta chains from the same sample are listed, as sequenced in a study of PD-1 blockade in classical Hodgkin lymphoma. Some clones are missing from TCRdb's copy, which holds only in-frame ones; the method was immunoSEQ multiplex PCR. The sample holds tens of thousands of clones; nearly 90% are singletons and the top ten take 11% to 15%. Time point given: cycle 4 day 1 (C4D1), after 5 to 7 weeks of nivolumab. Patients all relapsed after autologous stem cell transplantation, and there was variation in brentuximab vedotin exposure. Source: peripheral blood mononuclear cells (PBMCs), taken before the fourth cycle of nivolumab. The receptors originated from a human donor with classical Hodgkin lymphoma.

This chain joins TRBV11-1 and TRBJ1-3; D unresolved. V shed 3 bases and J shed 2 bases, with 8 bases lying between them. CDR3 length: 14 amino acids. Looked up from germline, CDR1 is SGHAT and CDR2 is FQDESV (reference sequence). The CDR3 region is CASSFAPTGNTIYF. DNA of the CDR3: TGTGCCAGCAGCTTTGCGCCAACTGGAAACACCATATATTTT.

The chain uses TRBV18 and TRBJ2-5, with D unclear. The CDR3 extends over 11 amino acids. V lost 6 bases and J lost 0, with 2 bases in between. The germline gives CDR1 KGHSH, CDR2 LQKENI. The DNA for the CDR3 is TGTGCCAGCTCCAACCAAGAGACCCAGTACTTC. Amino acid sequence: CASSNQETQYF.

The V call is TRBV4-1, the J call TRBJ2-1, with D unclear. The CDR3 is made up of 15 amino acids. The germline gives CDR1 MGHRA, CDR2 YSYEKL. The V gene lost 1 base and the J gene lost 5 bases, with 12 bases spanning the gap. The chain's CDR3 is CASSQVTFNHNEQFF. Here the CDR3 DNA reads TGCGCCAGCAGCCAAGTTACCTTTAACCACAATGAGCAGTTCTTC.

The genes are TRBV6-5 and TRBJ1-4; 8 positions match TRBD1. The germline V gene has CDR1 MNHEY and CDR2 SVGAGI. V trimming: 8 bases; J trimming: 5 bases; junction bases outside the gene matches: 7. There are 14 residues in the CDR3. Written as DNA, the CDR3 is TGTGCCAGCTTTGGCGGGACAGGAAATGAAAAACTGTTTTTT. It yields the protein CASFGGTGNEKLFF.

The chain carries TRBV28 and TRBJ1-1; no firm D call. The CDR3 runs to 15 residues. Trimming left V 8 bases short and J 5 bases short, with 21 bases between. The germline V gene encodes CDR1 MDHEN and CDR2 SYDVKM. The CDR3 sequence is CASRKLERLWTEAFF. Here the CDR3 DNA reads TGTGCCAGCCGAAAATTGGAGCGATTGTGGACTGAAGCTTTCTTT.

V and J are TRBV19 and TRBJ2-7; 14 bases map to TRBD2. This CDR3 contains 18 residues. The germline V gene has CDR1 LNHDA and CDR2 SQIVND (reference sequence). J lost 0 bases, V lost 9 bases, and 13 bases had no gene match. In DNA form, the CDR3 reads TGTGCCAGCTCTCGGGGGACTAGCGGGAGCGGGAGCTCCTACGAGCAGTACTTC. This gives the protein CASSRGTSGSGSSYEQYF.

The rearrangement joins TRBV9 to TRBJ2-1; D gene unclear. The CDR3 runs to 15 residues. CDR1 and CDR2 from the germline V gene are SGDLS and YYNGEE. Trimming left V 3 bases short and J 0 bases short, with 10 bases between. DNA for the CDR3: TGTGCCAGCAGCGGGTGGCAGAGCTCCTACAATGAGCAGTTCTTC. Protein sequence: CASSGWQSSYNEQFF.

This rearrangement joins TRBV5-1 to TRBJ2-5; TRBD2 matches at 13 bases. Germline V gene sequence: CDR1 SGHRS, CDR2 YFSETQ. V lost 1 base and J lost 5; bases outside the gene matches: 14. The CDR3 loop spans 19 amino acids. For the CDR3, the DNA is TGCGCCAGCAGCTTGCGACTAGCGGGAGGTTCCCTAGGTCGGGAGACCCAGTACTTC. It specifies CASSLRLAGGSLGRETQYF.

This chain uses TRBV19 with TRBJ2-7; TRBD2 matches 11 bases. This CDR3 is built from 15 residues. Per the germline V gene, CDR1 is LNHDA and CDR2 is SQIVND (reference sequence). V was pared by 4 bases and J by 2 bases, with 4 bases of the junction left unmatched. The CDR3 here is CASSTEGLAAYEQYF. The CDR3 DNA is TGTGCCAGTAGTACGGAGGGACTAGCGGCCTACGAGCAGTACTTC.

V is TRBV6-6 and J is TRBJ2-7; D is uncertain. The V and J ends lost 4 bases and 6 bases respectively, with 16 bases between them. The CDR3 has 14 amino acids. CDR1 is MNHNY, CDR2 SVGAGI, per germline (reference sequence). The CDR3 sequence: CASSFSPRAREQYF. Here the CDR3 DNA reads TGTGCCAGCAGTTTCTCTCCACGGGCCCGCGAGCAGTACTTC.

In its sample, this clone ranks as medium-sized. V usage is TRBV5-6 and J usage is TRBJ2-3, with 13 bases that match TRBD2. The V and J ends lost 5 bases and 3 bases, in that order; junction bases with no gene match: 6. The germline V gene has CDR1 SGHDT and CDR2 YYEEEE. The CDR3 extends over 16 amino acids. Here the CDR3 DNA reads TGTGCCAGCAGGTTAGGACTAGCGGGAGTAACAGATACGCAGTATTTT. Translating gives CASRLGLAGVTDTQYF.

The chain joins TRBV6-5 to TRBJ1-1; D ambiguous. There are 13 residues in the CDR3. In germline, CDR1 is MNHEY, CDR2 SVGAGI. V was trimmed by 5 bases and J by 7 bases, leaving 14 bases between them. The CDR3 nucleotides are TGTGCCAGCAGTGTCCTTTGGCCCGATGAAGCTTTCTTT. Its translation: CASSVLWPDEAFF.

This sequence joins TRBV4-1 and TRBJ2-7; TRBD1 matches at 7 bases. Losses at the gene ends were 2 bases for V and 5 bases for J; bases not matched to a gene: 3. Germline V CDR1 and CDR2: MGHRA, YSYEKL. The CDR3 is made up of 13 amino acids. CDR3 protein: CASSQRTGNEQYF. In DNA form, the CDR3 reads TGCGCCAGCAGCCAACGGACAGGAAACGAGCAGTACTTC.

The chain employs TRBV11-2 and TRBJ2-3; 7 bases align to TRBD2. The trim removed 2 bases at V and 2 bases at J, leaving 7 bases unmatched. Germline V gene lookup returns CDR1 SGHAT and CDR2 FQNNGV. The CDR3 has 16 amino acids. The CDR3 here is CASSLFASGFTDTQYF. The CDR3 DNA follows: TGTGCCAGCAGCTTATTTGCTAGCGGATTCACAGATACGCAGTATTTT.